This T cell receptor (beta chain) emerged from a study of T cell changes during pregnancy in multiple sclerosis. Repertoires were generated with immunoSEQ multiplex PCR, while TCRdb's copy carries only in-frame clones and drops some. This sample has tens of thousands of clones; roughly 92% occur once, and the top ten carry approximately 3%. This CDR3 comprises 14 residues. Per germline, CDR1 SGHTS and CDR2 YDEGEE. V trimming: 4 bases; J trimming: 0 bases; junction bases outside the gene matches: 4. Sequencing was performed on CD8+ T cells from peripheral blood mononuclear cells, taken in the third trimester of pregnancy. This TCR derives from a female donor in good health, enrolled as a control in a pregnancy study. The chain combines TRBV5-8 with TRBJ2-7; 7 bases match TRBD2. The CDR3 region has the DNA TGTGCCAGCAGCGCGGGGGATTCCTCCTACGAGCAGTACTTC. It is translated as CASSAGDSSYEQYF.